These T cell receptor beta chains were read from a single sample in a study of T cells in Graves' hyperthyroidism and ophthalmopathy. Each CDR3 protein gets one entry after TCRdb re-called the multiplex PCR reads with MiXCR. The sample includes hundreds of thousands of distinct CDR3 sequences, 30% to 40% of them seen just once. What was sequenced was blood. All receptors derive from a woman aged 40 to 49 with Graves' hyperthyroidism. Each CDR3 is given with its conserved first and last residue. The D gene is left open where the match is weak. Some rows mark clone size as missing; the rest say once, few, many or name a class of expanded clone.

TRBJ2-2 | few | TRBV10-3 | TRBD1 | TGTGCCAGCAGTTTGTTGGGGACAGGGGCGCCCAGGGAGCTGTTTTTT | CASSLLGTGAPRELFF
TRBJ2-5 | - | TRBV4-1 | - | TGCGCCAGCAGCCAAGAGGGGGCGGTACAAGAGACCCAGTACTTC | CASSQEGAVQETQYF
TRBJ1-5 | - | TRBV28 | - | TGTGCCAGCAGTTTATGGTCCGGGAGAATCCTCCTCAATCAGCCCCAGCATTTT | CASSLWSGRILLNQPQHF
TRBJ1-4 | many | TRBV10-3 | - | TGTGCCATCAGCAACAGCTTTTTCAATGAAAAACTGTTTTTT | CAISNSFFNEKLFF
TRBJ1-1 | - | TRBV20-1 | - | TGCAGTGCGAGTCCCGACACTGAAGCTTTCTTT | CSASPDTEAFF
TRBJ1-2 | - | TRBV7-2 | - | TGTGCCAGCAGCTTAGGGACGGGTGGTGATGGCTACACCTTC | CASSLGTGGDGYTF
TRBJ2-7 | few | TRBV3-1 | - | TGTGCCAGCAGCCAAGATTGGGGGGAGCAGTACTTC | CASSQDWGEQYF
TRBJ2-2 | - | TRBV10-3 | - | TGTGCCATCAGTGAGGCAGCGCGGGGCACCGGGGAGCTGTTTTTC | CAISEAARGTGELFF
TRBJ2-7 | many | TRBV10-3 | - | TGTGCCATCAGTGGACGCGAAGTTCGGGGCGAGCAGTACTTC | CAISGREVRGEQYF
TRBJ1-4 | - | TRBV7-7 | - | TGTGCTAGCAGCTTCTCGGACAGCCAAAATGAAAAACTGTTTTTT | CASSFSDSQNEKLFF
TRBJ1-2 | few | TRBV6-1 | TRBD1 | TGTGCCAGCAGTTACCGGACAGGGCATGGCTACACCTTC | CASSYRTGHGYTF
TRBJ1-1 | many | TRBV6-5 | - | TGTGCCAGCAGTTACGCCCTGAACACTGAAGCTTTCTTT | CASSYALNTEAFF
TRBJ2-7 | - | TRBV12-3/TRBV12-4 | - | TGTGCCAGCAGTTCTCGGGCGGACGTATACGAGCAGTACTTC | CASSSRADVYEQYF
TRBJ1-1 | - | TRBV10-2 | - | TGCGCCAGCATGAAGGGGGTTCAGGGATCCACTGAAGCTTTCTTT | CASMKGVQGSTEAFF
TRBJ1-3 | - | TRBV7-6 | - | TGTGCCAGCAGCTTAAACCCCCAGAGCTCTGGAAACACCATATATTTT | CASSLNPQSSGNTIYF
TRBJ1-1 | - | TRBV5-6 | - | TGTGCCAGCAGCTCCCAGACTGCAGGGGCGACTGAAGCTTTCTTT | CASSSQTAGATEAFF
TRBJ1-6 | - | TRBV25-1 | - | TGTGCCAGCAGTGTAGGGGCAGGATCACCCCTCCACTTT | CASSVGAGSPLHF
TRBJ2-3 | - | TRBV6-5 | - | TGTGCCAGCAGCCCCGACTCGTTCACAGATACGCAGTATTTT | CASSPDSFTDTQYF
TRBJ2-2 | few | TRBV10-3 | TRBD2 | TGTGCCATCACCACCCCTACTAGCGGGGGGGCGAACACCGGGGAGCTGTTTTTT | CAITTPTSGGANTGELFF
TRBJ2-7 | - | TRBV7-2 | - | TGTGCCAGCAAAGTGAGCACCTACGAGCAGTACTTC | CASKVSTYEQYF
TRBJ1-6 | - | TRBV6-6 | TRBD1 | TGTGCCAGCATTCCTCGACAGGGGGGCTCCTATAATTCACCCCTCCACTTT | CASIPRQGGSYNSPLHF
TRBJ2-5 | - | TRBV19 | TRBD1 | TGTGCCAGTAGTGGGTCCCGGGACAGGGTTGGGACCCAGTACTTC | CASSGSRDRVGTQYF
TRBJ1-5 | - | TRBV12-3/TRBV12-4 | - | TGTGCCAGCAGTCCACACGACAGACCCAAAGATGGCCAGCCCCAGCATTTT | CASSPHDRPKDGQPQHF
TRBJ2-1 | - | TRBV10-3 | TRBD2 | TGTGCCATCGGGACTAGTTACAATGAGCAGTTCTTC | CAIGTSYNEQFF
TRBJ2-6 | - | TRBV5-4 | TRBD1 | TGTGCCAGCAGCCGTCCGGGACAGGGAACGGGAGGGGCCAACGTCCTGACTTTC | CASSRPGQGTGGANVLTF
TRBJ1-2 | many | TRBV11-2 | - | TGTGCCAGCAGCTCTCAGAACTATGGCTACACCTTC | CASSSQNYGYTF
TRBJ2-6 | - | TRBV4-3 | - | TGCGCCAGCAGCCAAGATTTTGAGGGGCACGGCTCTGGGGCCAACGTCCTGACTTTC | CASSQDFEGHGSGANVLTF
TRBJ2-2 | few | TRBV14 | - | TGTGCCAGCAGCCAAAGACAGGGAGGCGGGGAGCTGTTTTTT | CASSQRQGGGELFF
TRBJ1-2 | many | TRBV12-3/TRBV12-4 | - | TGTGCCAGCAGTTTCAACGGAAACTATGGCTACACCTTC | CASSFNGNYGYTF
TRBJ1-6 | - | TRBV7-2 | - | TGTGCCAGCAGCTTGGATCTGGGGGCTGGATCACCCCTCCACTTT | CASSLDLGAGSPLHF
TRBJ1-5 | - | TRBV19 | - | TGTGCCAGTAGCCCCCTTGCCCCGGCAGCAACTGATCAGCCCCAGCATTTT | CASSPLAPAATDQPQHF
TRBJ2-7 | - | TRBV3-1 | TRBD2 | TGTGCCAGCAGCCTATTTAGCGGGGAGTGGGCCCACGAGCAGTACTTC | CASSLFSGEWAHEQYF
TRBJ1-1 | few | TRBV19 | TRBD1 | TGTGCCAGTAGTATCAACAGGGGGCAGAACACTGAAGCTTTCTTT | CASSINRGQNTEAFF
TRBJ2-7 | - | TRBV7-8 | - | TGTGCCAGCAGCTCGTCCCTCGCGGTGAGCTCCTACGAGCAGTACTTC | CASSSSLAVSSYEQYF
TRBJ1-1 | - | TRBV5-1 | - | TGCGCCAGCAGCTTGGGTACTCGGGACACTGAAGCTTTCTTT | CASSLGTRDTEAFF
TRBJ1-2 | many | TRBV12-3/TRBV12-4 | - | TGTGCCAGCAGTTTCTTCTATGGCTACACCTTC | CASSFFYGYTF
TRBJ1-1 | - | TRBV19 | - | TGTGCCAGTAGTACAATTGGGTTCATGAACACTGAAGCTTTCTTT | CASSTIGFMNTEAFF
TRBJ1-1 | - | TRBV7-2 | TRBD1 | TGTGCCAGCAGTGCTCGACAGGGGATGAGTACTGAAGCTTTCTTT | CASSARQGMSTEAFF
TRBJ2-7 | few | TRBV19 | TRBD2 | TGTGCCAGTAGCCCGGGACTAGCGGCCGCCTACGAGCAGTACTTC | CASSPGLAAAYEQYF
TRBJ2-7 | many | TRBV5-5 | TRBD2 | TGTGCCAGCAGCGTTGCCCCGGGGGGCTACGAGCAGTACTTC | CASSVAPGGYEQYF
TRBJ1-5 | many | TRBV6-5 | - | TGTGCCAGCAGTCCAGGCAGGGCGAGGCAGCCCCAGCATTTT | CASSPGRARQPQHF
TRBJ1-6 | - | TRBV10-3 | TRBD1 | TGTGCCATCAGCCCCACAGGGGACTCACCCCTCCACTTT | CAISPTGDSPLHF
TRBJ1-1 | many | TRBV12-3/TRBV12-4 | - | TGTGCCAGCAGTTTGGGGATCGGTGAAGCTTTCTTT | CASSLGIGEAFF
TRBJ1-4 | few | TRBV5-1 | TRBD1 | TGCGCCAGCAGCGGACAGGGGGTAGGAGGAGAAAAACTGTTTTTT | CASSGQGVGGEKLFF
TRBJ1-3 | once | TRBV25-1 | TRBD1 | TGTGCCAGCTCGAGGGGACAGGGTGTTTCTCGTGGAAACACCATATATTTT | CASSRGQGVSRGNTIYF